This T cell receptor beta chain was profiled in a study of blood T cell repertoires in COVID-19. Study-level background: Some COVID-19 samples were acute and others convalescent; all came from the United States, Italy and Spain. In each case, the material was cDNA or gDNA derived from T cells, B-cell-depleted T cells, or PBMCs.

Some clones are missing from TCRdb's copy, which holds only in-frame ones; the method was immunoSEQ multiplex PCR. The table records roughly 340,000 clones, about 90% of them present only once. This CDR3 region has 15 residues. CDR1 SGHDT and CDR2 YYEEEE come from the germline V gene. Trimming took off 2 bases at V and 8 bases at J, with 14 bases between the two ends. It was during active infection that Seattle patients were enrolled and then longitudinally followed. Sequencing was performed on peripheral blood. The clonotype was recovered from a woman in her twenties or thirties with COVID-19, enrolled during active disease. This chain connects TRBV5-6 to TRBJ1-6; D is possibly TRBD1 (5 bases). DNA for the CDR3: TGTGCCAGCAGCTTTTTGGGACGGGAGGATTCACCCCTCCACTTT. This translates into CASSFLGREDSPLHF. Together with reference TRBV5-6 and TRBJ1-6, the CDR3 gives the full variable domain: DAGVTQSPTHLIKTRGQQVTLRCSPKSGHDTVSWYQQALGQGPQFIFQYYEEEERQRGNFPDRFSGHQFPNYSSELNVNALLLGDSALYLCASSFLGREDSPLHFGNGTRLTVT.